These 16 T cell receptor beta chains originate from one sample sequenced in a study of cytomegalovirus exposure and HLA in healthy donors. In the PCR, 60 Vbeta and 13 Jbeta primers were used. The table came from immunoSEQ multiplex PCR; TCRdb's copy has only in-frame clones and leaves some out. The table lists roughly 190,000 clones, roughly 80% of them singletons, with 2.1% in the top ten. The sample taken for sequencing was PBMCs. The receptors come from a woman between 25 and 40 years old in good health and CMV-seropositive.

The chain is built from TRBV28 and TRBJ1-3; TRBD1 agrees at 12 bases. V lost 6 bases and J lost 1; bases outside the gene matches: 16. The CDR3 loop spans 20 amino acids. Looked up from germline, CDR1 is MDHEN and CDR2 is SYDVKM. CDR3 protein: CASRIRDRGLGFGSGNTIYF. In DNA form, the CDR3 reads TGTGCCAGCAGGATCCGGGACAGGGGGCTTGGTTTCGGGTCTGGAAACACCATATATTTT.

This clone came up once. The chain has TRBV5-1 and TRBJ2-5, with a weak D call TRBD2 (6 bases). CDR1 and CDR2 (germline): SGHRS, YFSETQ. This CDR3 is built from 15 residues. The V end was cut by 3 bases, the J end by 5 bases, with 17 bases between. CDR3 in DNA: TGCGCCAGCAGCTCTGACGGACTACCTCGGGAGACCCAGTACTTC. Its translation is CASSSDGLPRETQYF. Full variable domain (missing parts from reference TRBV5-1 and TRBJ2-5): KAGVTQTPRYLIKTRGQQVTLSCSPISGHRSVSWYQQTPGQGLQFLFEYFSETQRNKGNFPGRFSGRQFSNSRSEMNVSTLELGDSALYLCASSSDGLPRETQYFGPGTRLLVL.

The gene calls are TRBV11-1 and TRBJ2-2, with 7 bases matching TRBD1. The germline V gene has CDR1 SGHAT and CDR2 FQDESV (reference sequence). Losses at the gene ends were 0 bases for V and 4 bases for J; bases not matched to a gene: 5. The CDR3 sequence is 16 residues long. CDR3 bases: TGTGCCAGCAGCTTAGCTGGGCAGGGGGTCACCGGGGAGCTGTTTTTT. Protein: CASSLAGQGVTGELFF.

The V and J genes are TRBV19 and TRBJ2-1; the D gene is possibly TRBD1 (6 bases). Germline V gives CDR1 LNHDA, CDR2 SQIVND (reference sequence). Trimming removed 6 bases from V and 4 bases from J, with 10 bases in between. The CDR3 loop spans 13 amino acids. The CDR3 DNA follows: TGTGCCAGTAGCCTCGGGACATACAATGAGCAGTTCTTC. Its protein is CASSLGTYNEQFF.

The gene calls are TRBV19 and TRBJ1-5; 7 nucleotides line up with TRBD1. CDR3 length equals 16 residues. With V trimmed by 2 bases and J by 0 bases, 4 bases remained unmatched. Germline V gene data show CDR1 as LNHDA and CDR2 as SQIVND (reference sequence). DNA for the CDR3: TGTGCCAGTAGTATATCGGGACAGAATAGCAATCAGCCCCAGCATTTT. Encoded protein: CASSISGQNSNQPQHF. Looking up the rest from reference TRBV19 and TRBJ1-5 gives the full variable domain: DGGITQSPKYLFRKEGQNVTLSCEQNLNHDAMYWYRQDPGQGLRLIYYSQIVNDFQKGDIAEGYSVSREKKESFPLTVTSAQKNPTAFYLCASSISGQNSNQPQHFGDGTRLSIL.

The V and J genes are TRBV6-5 and TRBJ2-7; 10 bases fit TRBD1. CDR1 and CDR2 from the germline V gene are MNHEY and SVGAGI. The CDR3 is 15 amino acids. Losses at the gene ends were 6 bases for V and 5 bases for J; bases not matched to a gene: 10. CDR3 residues: CASRPPDRGPHEQYF. The CDR3 DNA reads TGTGCCAGCAGACCTCCCGACAGGGGGCCCCACGAGCAGTACTTC.

The chain links TRBV4-1 to TRBJ2-7; TRBD1 matches 9 bases. This CDR3 is built from 16 residues. V shed 2 bases, J shed 1 base, and the junction held 6 bases outside the gene matches. In germline, CDR1 is MGHRA, CDR2 YSYEKL. CDR3 nucleotides: TGCGCCAGCAGCCAAAAGCCCGGGACAGGGTCCTACGAGCAGTACTTC. It encodes CASSQKPGTGSYEQYF.

This clone was seen only once. The gene calls are TRBV28 and TRBJ1-4, with 7 positions matching TRBD1. Germline CDR1 is MDHEN and CDR2 is SYDVKM. V shed 2 bases, J shed 0 bases, and the junction held 18 bases outside the gene matches. The CDR3 runs to 21 residues. The CDR3 is CASSLNLSLDRKEATNEKLFF. The CDR3 bases are TGTGCCAGCAGTTTAAACCTCTCCTTGGACAGGAAAGAGGCAACTAATGAAAAACTGTTTTTT.

The CDR3 sequence: CASSSDRGRYEQYF. The CDR3 nucleotides read TGTGCCAGCAGCTCCGACAGGGGACGATACGAGCAGTACTTC. This chain links TRBV7-2 with TRBJ2-7; 8 positions agree with TRBD1. After removal of 4 bases from V and 4 bases from J, the junction contained 6 bases not matched to a gene. The germline V gene encodes CDR1 SGHTA and CDR2 FQGNSA. This CDR3 has 14 residues.

The V and J genes are TRBV23-1 and TRBJ2-5; TRBD2 aligns across 9 bases. The J call is in doubt because the DNA end fits TRBJ2-7 better. TRBV23-1 is an open reading frame whose function is uncertain. This CDR3 spans 14 amino acids. The CDR3 is CASNLAGDFYEQYF. The CDR3 coding sequence is TGCGCCAGCAACTTAGCGGGAGATTTTTACGAGCAGTACTTC.

This chain links TRBV30 with TRBJ2-7; D is uncertain. Trimming cost V 0 bases and J 5 bases, with 5 bases left between them. The V gene's germline CDR1 is GTSNPN and CDR2 SVGIG (reference sequence). CDR3 size: 11 residues. CDR3 DNA sequence: TGTGCCTGGAGTGTACTCCACGAGCAGTACTTC. The encoded protein is CAWSVLHEQYF.

The chain couples TRBV30 to TRBJ2-6; TRBD1 is a possible D gene (6 bases). Germline V gene lookup returns CDR1 GTSNPN and CDR2 SVGIG (reference sequence). This CDR3 is built from 15 residues. V was trimmed by 3 bases and J by 4 bases, leaving 13 bases between them. CDR3 sequence: CAWRTRGTGANVLTF. CDR3 DNA sequence: TGTGCCTGGAGGACCAGGGGCACAGGGGCCAACGTCCTGACTTTC. Together with reference TRBV30 and TRBJ2-6, the CDR3 gives the full variable domain: SQTIHQWPATLVQPVGSPLSLECTVEGTSNPNLYWYRQAAGRGLQLLFYSVGIGQISSEVPQNLSASRPQDRQFILSSKKLLLSDSGFYLCAWRTRGTGANVLTFGAGSRLTVL.

V usage is TRBV7-9 and J usage is TRBJ1-1; 9 bases agree with TRBD1. The CDR3 is 15 residues long. V was pared by 5 bases and J by 5 bases, with 9 bases of the junction left unmatched. Germline V gene sequence: CDR1 SEHNR, CDR2 FQNEAQ (reference sequence). This CDR3 is CASSGRDRAMTEAFF. CDR3 sequence (DNA): TGTGCCAGCAGCGGCCGGGACAGGGCCATGACTGAAGCTTTCTTT.

This chain joins TRBV2 and TRBJ2-2; 7 nucleotides align to TRBD1. Trimming at V came to 4 bases and at J to 0 bases, leaving 2 bases not matched to a gene. This CDR3 contains 15 residues. Germline CDR1 reads SNHLY; CDR2 reads FYNNEI. CDR3 in DNA: TGTGCCAGCAGTGGACAGGGTTCGAACACCGGGGAGCTGTTTTTT. The encoded protein is CASSGQGSNTGELFF.

This clone was seen just once. The chain's CDR3 is CASRQADEQFF. CDR3 nucleotide sequence: TGTGCCAGTCGCCAGGCCGATGAGCAGTTCTTC. The chain links TRBV2 to TRBJ2-1, with D hard to call. This CDR3 has 11 residues. The germline gives CDR1 SNHLY, CDR2 FYNNEI. Trimming removed 9 bases at V and 8 bases at J, with 11 bases between.

This clone was seen just once. The J gene is TRBJ1-6, the V gene TRBV27; TRBD1 is a possible D gene (5 bases). The V end was cut by 4 bases, the J end by 5 bases, with 6 bases between. The V gene's germline CDR1 is MNHEY and CDR2 SMNVEV (reference sequence). This CDR3 has 13 amino acids. CDR3 sequence: CASSSRDNSPLHF. The DNA of the CDR3 is TGTGCCAGCAGTTCCAGGGATAATTCACCCCTCCACTTT.